This T cell receptor (beta chain) was recovered during a study of OX40 agonist ivuxolimab in advanced cancers. This clone showed up just a few times. Blood sampling took place at baseline, cycle 4 day 1, and cycle 7 day 1. TCRdb keeps only in-frame clones here, not all; method: immunoSEQ multiplex PCR. Of fewer than 120,000 clones listed, roughly 90% were seen once; the top ten hold about 0.28%. V lost 0 bases and J 2 bases, leaving 8 bases between the germline ends. The CDR3 is made up of 14 amino acids. The germline CDR1 and CDR2 sequences are SGDLS and YYNGEE. The gene calls are TRBV9 and TRBJ1-1; D uncertain. This material consisted of CD4+ or CD8+ T cells sorted from blood, taken in a trial of the OX40 agonist ivuxolimab. This clonotype was obtained from an adult with an advanced solid tumor such as melanoma, head and neck, liver or kidney cancer. Here the CDR3 reads CASSVGPGNTEAFF. In nucleotides, the CDR3 is TGTGCCAGCAGCGTAGGCCCGGGTAACACTGAAGCTTTCTTT.